The T cell receptor beta chain under discussion was sequenced for a study of beta chain features in type 1 diabetes. Study conclusions and caveats: Equally in patients and controls, PCR might preferentially amplify shorter templates.

Expressed TCRB transcripts were sequenced because the entire RNA isolate underwent reverse transcription. The average output of naive, central memory and regulatory T cell samples was about 3.57 million reads. Using immunoSEQ multiplex PCR, the repertoire was profiled, and TCRdb retains in-frame clones only, with some absent. The table shows under 500,000 clones, with approximately 28% occurring only once. The CDR3 contains 15 residues. Trimming took 4 bases from V and 7 from J; bases not matched to a gene: 13. Germline-derived CDR1 and CDR2 are MNHEY and SVGAGI. As for this clone: Its cognate antigen is unknown.

This clonotype was sampled from a man between 18 and 35 years old in good health. The sample was naive CD4+ T cells from blood. The chain is built from TRBV6-5 and TRBJ2-7, with TRBD1 identical over 7 bases. CDR3 protein: CASSSTAGGAWEQYF. The CDR3 DNA follows: TGTGCCAGCAGTTCCACCGCAGGGGGTGCATGGGAGCAGTACTTC.